The rows below give T cell receptor beta chains drawn from one sample of a study of blood T cell repertoires in COVID-19. Sequenced by immunoSEQ multiplex PCR; TCRdb stores in-frame clones only, minus some. The table includes about 180,000 clones, 89% detected once. The sequencing input was peripheral blood. These receptors were obtained from a man aged 18 to 29 who had recovered from COVID-19. Both conserved end residues are part of each CDR3.

V gene	J gene	CDR3 protein
TRBV13	TRBJ1-3	CASSSGPGQGNTIYF
TRBV9	TRBJ1-2	CASSVDRELIYGYTF
TRBV27	TRBJ2-1	CASSSGTSGSGEQFF
TRBV11-2	TRBJ2-7	CASSLEGRGFRATNRYEQYF
TRBV2	TRBJ1-5	CASTATQGGSNQPQHF
TRBV2	TRBJ2-7	CASRLGRDEQYF
TRBV7-2	TRBJ2-3	CASSSTWTGGTDTQYF
TRBV7-7	TRBJ2-7	CASSSPYEQYF
TRBV7-6	TRBJ2-3	CASSLARELAGDTQYF
TRBV19	TRBJ2-4	CASPPENIQYF
TRBV15	TRBJ2-7	CATSRFRDRVGYEQYF
TRBV4-2	TRBJ1-2	CASSQAPGQGNYGYTF